This entry lists 31 T cell receptor beta chains sequenced from one sample in a study of blood T cell repertoires in COVID-19. Method: immunoSEQ multiplex PCR; TCRdb's copy keeps in-frame clones and lacks some. The sample consists of 170,000 or so clones, 60% to 80% of them appearing once. Sequencing input: peripheral blood. Source of these receptors: a woman between 70 and 85 years old with acute or convalescent COVID-19.

The rearrangement joins TRBV5-6 to TRBJ2-3, with D perhaps matching TRBD2 (6 bases). V was pared by 4 bases and J by 4 bases, with 16 bases between. The germline V gene has CDR1 SGHDT and CDR2 YYEEEE. The CDR3 loop spans 15 amino acids. CDR3 DNA sequence: TGTGCCAGCAGCGGACGGGACTTACAATCAGATACGCAGTATTTT. Translated, it gives CASSGRDLQSDTQYF.

This chain joins TRBV5-1 and TRBJ2-1; 10 bases agree with TRBD1. Germline trimming cut 5 bases from V and 9 bases from J; bases unmatched to any gene: 5. CDR1 is SGHRS and CDR2 is YFSETQ in the germline V gene. The CDR3 extends over 13 amino acids. CDR3: CASSRRQGAEQFF. CDR3 nucleotide sequence: TGCGCCAGCAGTCGACGACAGGGGGCTGAGCAGTTCTTC. The full variable domain, its missing parts supplied by reference TRBV5-1 and TRBJ2-1, is KAGVTQTPRYLIKTRGQQVTLSCSPISGHRSVSWYQQTPGQGLQFLFEYFSETQRNKGNFPGRFSGRQFSNSRSEMNVSTLELGDSALYLCASSRRQGAEQFFGPGTRLTVL.

This clone was counted many times. The chain couples TRBV7-3 to TRBJ2-1, with 9 bases matching TRBD2. V shed 5 bases, J shed 10 bases, and the junction held 9 bases outside the gene matches. The V gene's germline CDR1 is SGHTA and CDR2 FQGTGA. This CDR3 is 14 amino acids long. The chain's CDR3 is CASSERAGGTEQFF. For the CDR3, the DNA is TGTGCCAGCAGCGAGAGAGCGGGAGGAACGGAGCAGTTCTTC.

The genes are TRBV18 and TRBJ2-3; D unclear. Trimming pared 3 bases from V and 5 bases from J, leaving 9 bases between. The germline V gene encodes CDR1 KGHSH and CDR2 LQKENI. The CDR3 length is 13 residues. As DNA, the CDR3 is TGTGCCAGCTCACCCCAGCGCGAAGATACGCAGTATTTT. This codes for CASSPQREDTQYF.

The chain employs TRBV6-5 and TRBJ1-6, with TRBD1 matching 8 bases. This CDR3 comprises 15 residues. Trimming took 6 bases from V and 8 from J; bases not matched to a gene: 9. Per germline, CDR1 MNHEY and CDR2 SVGAGI. The CDR3 bases are TGTGCCAGCAGGGGGACAACAGGGGGATATTCACCCCTCCACTTT. This sequence encodes CASRGTTGGYSPLHF.

V and J are TRBV19 and TRBJ2-3, with 10 bases identical to TRBD1. V lost 5 bases and J lost 4; bases outside the gene matches: 6. CDR1 and CDR2 from the germline V gene are LNHDA and SQIVND (reference sequence). The CDR3 contains 15 residues. CDR3 protein: CASSARDRGPDTQYF. CDR3 coding DNA: TGTGCCAGTAGTGCCCGGGACAGGGGTCCAGATACGCAGTATTTT.

This rearrangement joins TRBV19 to TRBJ1-1; 10 bases are a match to TRBD1. Germline loops: CDR1 LNHDA, CDR2 SQIVND (reference sequence). There are 15 residues in the CDR3. V trimming: 4 bases; J trimming: 4 bases; junction bases outside the gene matches: 6. CDR3 residues: CASSSGDRGFTEAFF. The DNA for the CDR3 is TGTGCCAGTAGTAGTGGGGACAGGGGTTTCACTGAAGCTTTCTTT.

The chain recombines TRBV28 with TRBJ1-2; 9 bases are a match to TRBD1. The V segment lost 6 bases and the J segment 3 bases; nucleotides outside the gene matches: 8. The CDR3 spans 15 residues. Germline-derived CDR1 and CDR2 are MDHEN and SYDVKM. CDR3 nucleotide sequence: TGTGCCAGCAGCCCCTCCGGACAGGGGCACTATGGCTACACCTTC. Protein sequence: CASSPSGQGHYGYTF.

The V call is TRBV5-4, the J call TRBJ1-2; 8 bases fit TRBD1. In germline, CDR1 is SGHNT, CDR2 YYREEE (reference sequence). V was clipped by 4 bases and J by 7 bases; unmatched bases: 9. This CDR3 comprises 14 residues. The CDR3 region is CASSAGQGVVGYTF. The CDR3 DNA is TGTGCCAGCAGCGCCGGACAGGGAGTTGTTGGCTACACCTTC. Using reference TRBV5-4 and TRBJ1-2 for the parts outside the CDR3, the full variable domain is ETGVTQSPTHLIKTRGQQVTLRCSSQSGHNTVSWYQQALGQGPQFIFQYYREEENGRGNFPPRFSGLQFPNYSSELNVNALELDDSALYLCASSAGQGVVGYTFGSGTRLTVV.

The chain combines TRBV28 with TRBJ2-5, with TRBD1 matching over 9 bases. V lost 9 bases and J lost 5; bases outside the gene matches: 10. The CDR3 contains 14 residues. Germline V gives CDR1 MDHEN, CDR2 SYDVKM. As DNA, the CDR3 is TGTGCCAGTCATATCGCCGGACAGGGGGAGACCCAGTACTTC. Amino acids: CASHIAGQGETQYF.

The chain joins TRBV5-1 to TRBJ2-1, with TRBD2 identical over 15 bases. V lost 2 bases to trimming and J lost 9 bases; unmatched junction nucleotides: 6. This CDR3 is built from 16 residues. Germline CDR1 reads SGHRS; CDR2 reads YFSETQ. As DNA, the CDR3 is TGCGCCAGCAGCTTCACGGGACTAGCGGGAGGAGGTGAGCAGTTCTTC. Amino acids: CASSFTGLAGGGEQFF.

This clone came up a few times. The gene calls are TRBV7-3 and TRBJ2-1; D unresolved. The V end was cut by 1 base, the J end by 10 bases, with 17 bases between. The CDR3 has 15 amino acids. Germline assignment: CDR1 SGHTA and CDR2 FQGTGA. The CDR3 here is CASSLKTSSFGEQFF. For the CDR3, the DNA is TGTGCCAGCAGCTTAAAGACTTCATCGTTCGGGGAGCAGTTCTTC.

The rearrangement uses TRBV4-1 and TRBJ2-7, with a weak D call TRBD2 (6 bases). In germline, CDR1 is MGHRA, CDR2 YSYEKL. V lost 5 bases and J lost 2, with 13 bases in between. The CDR3 is 14 amino acids. CDR3 bases: TGCGCCAGCAGCTATAGCTGGGGGGCCTACGAGCAGTACTTC. Protein: CASSYSWGAYEQYF.

The V and J genes are TRBV27 and TRBJ2-7; 7 bases match TRBD2. CDR1 is MNHEY, CDR2 SMNVEV, per germline (reference sequence). CDR3 length equals 14 residues. V shed 4 bases and J 4 bases; nucleotides not matched to a gene: 7. In DNA, the CDR3 is TGTGCCAGCAGTTCCCTAGCGGTGAATTACGAGCAGTACTTC. Protein product: CASSSLAVNYEQYF.

The chain carries TRBV7-3 and TRBJ2-3, with 9 bases lining up with TRBD2. This CDR3 spans 18 amino acids. Per germline, CDR1 SGHTA and CDR2 FQGTGA. V was clipped by 2 bases and J by 0 bases; unmatched bases: 9. As DNA, the CDR3 is TGTGCCAGCAGCTTACTACCATCTACTAGCGGGAGCACAGATACGCAGTATTTT. Protein product: CASSLLPSTSGSTDTQYF.

About this clone: The same CDR3 can be traced to other DNA sequences in this sample. The genes are TRBV5-1 and TRBJ1-6; D unclear. With 5 bases removed from V and 1 base from J, the gap between germline ends came to 10 bases. Germline CDR1 is SGHRS and CDR2 is YFSETQ. The CDR3 has 15 amino acids. The DNA of the CDR3 is TGCGCCAGCAGTCTGACGGGGTCCTATAATTCACCCCTCCACTTT. Its translation: CASSLTGSYNSPLHF.

The genes are TRBV5-6 and TRBJ2-2, with TRBD1 identical over 7 bases. The CDR3 loop spans 14 amino acids. The germline V gene has CDR1 SGHDT and CDR2 YYEEEE. With V trimmed by 4 bases and J by 10 bases, 10 bases remained unmatched. The chain's CDR3 is CASSKTGRYEELFF. The CDR3 DNA is TGTGCCAGCAGCAAGACAGGGCGGTATGAGGAGCTGTTTTTT.

The genes are TRBV5-5 and TRBJ2-2; a possible D gene is TRBD1 (6 bases). The CDR3 consists of 16 residues. Germline-derived CDR1 and CDR2 are SGHKS and YYEKEE (reference sequence). V dropped 7 bases and J dropped 4 bases, with 20 bases sitting between them. The CDR3 nucleotides are TGTGCCAGCGCCTCGACCGGGACAACCGTCACCGGGGAGCTGTTTTTT. Protein product: CASASTGTTVTGELFF.

The CDR3 is CASSSGVLSQPQHF. CDR3 in DNA: TGTGCCAGCAGCAGCGGGGTATTGAGTCAGCCCCAGCATTTT. The chain employs TRBV5-5 and TRBJ1-5; D gene uncertain. This CDR3 contains 14 residues. With 4 bases removed from V and 6 bases from J, the gap between germline ends came to 14 bases. The V gene's germline CDR1 is SGHKS and CDR2 YYEKEE (reference sequence).

The chain carries TRBV27 and TRBJ1-5; TRBD1 might be the D (6 bases). The CDR3 length is 14 residues. Germline values: CDR1 MNHEY, CDR2 SMNVEV (reference sequence). The ends were cut back, 5 bases at V and 7 bases at J, with 15 bases in the middle. This CDR3 is CASSPDSPEQPQHF. The CDR3, as DNA: TGTGCCAGCAGTCCGGACAGTCCGGAGCAGCCCCAGCATTTT.

The chain employs TRBV7-7 and TRBJ1-5; D unresolved. V lost 2 bases, J lost 1 base, and 9 bases lay in between. The germline V gene encodes CDR1 SSHAT and CDR2 FNYEAQ (reference sequence). This CDR3 region has 15 residues. The CDR3 bases are TGTGCCAGCAGCTTAAGTATCGGGAGCAATCAGCCCCAGCATTTT. Amino acids: CASSLSIGSNQPQHF.

This chain links TRBV6-6 with TRBJ1-6; D might be TRBD1 (5 bases). Trimming pared 6 bases from V and 7 bases from J, leaving 13 bases between. This CDR3 comprises 14 residues. Germline V gene data show CDR1 as MNHNY and CDR2 as SVGAGI (reference sequence). In DNA, the CDR3 is TGTGCCAGCAGGGGAGGGGAGTCGAATTCACCCCTCCACTTT. As protein: CASRGGESNSPLHF.

The chain recombines TRBV6-5 with TRBJ2-1, with 11 positions matching TRBD2. Germline values: CDR1 MNHEY, CDR2 SVGAGI. The CDR3 sequence is 15 residues long. The trim removed 6 bases at V and 6 bases at J, leaving 7 bases unmatched. CDR3 loop: CASSMTSGMGNEQFF. In DNA, the CDR3 is TGTGCCAGCAGCATGACTAGCGGGATGGGCAATGAGCAGTTCTTC.

V gene TRBV15 combines with J gene TRBJ1-2; 7 bases are a match to TRBD1. The germline gives CDR1 LNHNV, CDR2 YYDKDF (reference sequence). After removal of 0 bases from V and 6 bases from J, the junction contained 10 bases not matched to a gene. The CDR3 runs to 16 residues. CDR3 region: CATSRDLTGEKDGYTF. CDR3 coding DNA: TGTGCCACCAGCAGAGATCTAACAGGGGAAAAGGATGGCTACACCTTC. The full variable domain, in which reference TRBV15 and TRBJ1-2 provide the parts outside the CDR3, is DAMVIQNPRYQVTQFGKPVTLSCSQTLNHNVMYWYQQKSSQAPKLLFHYYDKDFNNEADTPDNFQSRRPNTSFCFLDIRSPGLGDTAMYLCATSRDLTGEKDGYTFGSGTRLTVV.

CDR3 protein: CASSSGRADIRETQYF. The CDR3 nucleotides read TGTGCCAGCAGCAGCGGGAGGGCCGACATTCGGGAGACCCAGTACTTC. The gene calls are TRBV5-5 and TRBJ2-5, with 10 positions matching TRBD2. Germline V gene lookup returns CDR1 SGHKS and CDR2 YYEKEE (reference sequence). V gave up 4 bases and J gave up 5 bases; unmatched junction bases: 11. The CDR3 has 16 amino acids.

The chain links TRBV7-9 to TRBJ1-6; 9 bases are a match to TRBD1. This CDR3 has 14 amino acids. Trimming at V came to 10 bases and at J to 7 bases, leaving 8 bases not matched to a gene. Germline-derived CDR1 and CDR2 are SEHNR and FQNEAQ (reference sequence). CDR3 nucleotide sequence: TGTGCCACGGGCCTGGGACAGGGAAATTCACCCCTCCACTTT. Its translation is CATGLGQGNSPLHF.

V usage is TRBV7-2 and J usage is TRBJ1-6; TRBD1 matches 9 bases. The V gene end was trimmed by 5 bases and the J gene end by 10 bases; junction bases not matched to a gene: 6. Germline loops: CDR1 SGHTA, CDR2 FQGNSA. This CDR3 is 14 amino acids long. Written as DNA, the CDR3 is TGTGCCAGCAGCACGCGGACAGGGGACTCACCCCTCCACTTT. Translated: CASSTRTGDSPLHF.

The chain joins TRBV3-1 (or the pseudogene TRBV3-2) to TRBJ2-7, with a possible D match to TRBD1 (5 bases). The germline V gene encodes CDR1 LGHDT and CDR2 YNNKEL (reference sequence). This CDR3 contains 12 residues. Trimming took off 1 base at V and 6 bases at J, with 7 bases between the two ends. The CDR3 DNA follows: TGTGCCAGCAGCCAAGGACAGTCCGAGCAGTACTTC. Its translation: CASSQGQSEQYF.

This chain connects TRBV12-3 or TRBV12-4 to TRBJ1-2; no firm D call. This CDR3 contains 13 residues. V was cut by 5 bases and J by 7 bases, with 14 bases left in between. The CDR3 DNA follows: TGTGCCAGCAGTAGCGTCGTAGGAGGTGGCTACACCTTC. Translation: CASSSVVGGGYTF.

The genes are TRBV15 and TRBJ2-3, with D possibly TRBD2 on 7 matching bases. With 0 bases removed from V and 6 bases from J, the gap between germline ends came to 10 bases. The germline V gene encodes CDR1 LNHNV and CDR2 YYDKDF (reference sequence). The CDR3 contains 14 residues. CDR3 in DNA: TGTGCCACCAGCAGAGAGGGGGGGGCGGATACGCAGTATTTT. Encoded protein: CATSREGGADTQYF.

The V call is TRBV14, the J call TRBJ2-1; 13 bases are a match to TRBD2. CDR3 length: 19 amino acids. CDR1 is SGHDN, CDR2 FVKESK, per germline. After removal of 4 bases from V and 2 bases from J, the junction contained 11 bases not matched to a gene. The CDR3 sequence is CASSLRPTTSGRAYNEQFF. For the CDR3, the DNA is TGTGCCAGCAGCCTTAGACCGACCACTAGCGGGAGGGCCTACAATGAGCAGTTCTTC.